These 23 T cell receptor beta chains share one sample of origin, sequenced in a study of T cell changes during pregnancy in multiple sclerosis. Some clones are missing from TCRdb's copy, which holds only in-frame ones; the method was immunoSEQ multiplex PCR. The sample holds approximately 32,000 clones, around nine tenths seen once. Sequences were derived from peripheral blood, sampled in the third trimester of pregnancy. The receptor source for this set is a female donor in good health, enrolled as a control in a pregnancy study.

This chain uses TRBV28 with TRBJ1-5; perhaps TRBD1 as D (6 bases). The CDR3 length is 13 residues. Germline V gene data show CDR1 as MDHEN and CDR2 as SYDVKM. The V and J ends lost 2 bases and 13 bases respectively, with 15 bases between them. CDR3 in amino acids: CASSLTGTVGQHF. The CDR3 DNA reads TGTGCCAGCAGTTTAACAGGGACCGTGGGTCAGCATTTT.

The genes are TRBV5-5 and TRBJ2-3; TRBD1 matches at 7 bases. The V and J ends lost 1 base and 0 bases, in that order; junction bases with no gene match: 5. Germline V gene sequence: CDR1 SGHKS, CDR2 YYEKEE (reference sequence). CDR3 size: 16 residues. CDR3 DNA: TGTGCCAGCAGCTTGCTATCGGGACAGAGCACAGATACGCAGTATTTT. It yields the protein CASSLLSGQSTDTQYF. The full variable domain, in which reference TRBV5-5 and TRBJ2-3 provide the parts outside the CDR3, is DAGVTQSPTHLIKTRGQQVTLRCSPISGHKSVSWYQQVLGQGPQFIFQYYEKEERGRGNFPDRFSARQFPNYSSELNVNALLLGDSALYLCASSLLSGQSTDTQYFGPGTRLTVL.

The CDR3 sequence: CASSELVKDTQYF. DNA of the CDR3: TGTGCCAGCAGTGAATTAGTGAAAGATACGCAGTATTTT. The chain couples TRBV25-1 to TRBJ2-3; D gene unclear. This CDR3 spans 13 amino acids. The V gene lost 1 base and the J gene lost 5 bases, with 7 bases spanning the gap. Germline assignment: CDR1 MGHDK and CDR2 SYGVNS.

The rearrangement joins TRBV25-1 to TRBJ1-2; maybe TRBD1 (5 bases). Germline CDR1 reads MGHDK; CDR2 reads SYGVNS. V shed 1 base and J shed 0 bases, with 9 bases lying between them. The CDR3 runs to 15 residues. CDR3 nucleotides: TGTGCCAGCAGTGAATCGACAGTTTCTAACTATGGCTACACCTTC. The encoded protein is CASSESTVSNYGYTF.

The chain is built from TRBV7-9 and TRBJ2-5, with 10 nucleotides matching TRBD2. CDR1 is SEHNR and CDR2 is FQNEAQ in the germline V gene (reference sequence). This CDR3 has 13 residues. Trimming removed 10 bases from V and 5 bases from J; junction bases left unmatched: 7. Here the CDR3 reads CATRAGGPETQYF. DNA of the CDR3: TGTGCCACCCGAGCGGGAGGGCCGGAGACCCAGTACTTC.

The rearrangement links TRBV11-3 to TRBJ2-2, with a tentative D call TRBD1 (5 bases). This CDR3 is built from 15 residues. Trimming cost V 1 base and J 2 bases, with 8 bases left between them. Germline V gives CDR1 SGHNT, CDR2 YENEEA. This CDR3 is CASSLGQGNTGELFF. The CDR3, as DNA: TGTGCCAGCAGCTTAGGCCAGGGAAACACCGGGGAGCTGTTTTTT. Full variable domain (rest looked up from reference TRBV11-3 and TRBJ2-2): EAGVVQSPRYKIIEKKQPVAFWCNPISGHNTLYWYLQNLGQGPELLIRYENEEAVDDSQLPKDRFSAERLKGVDSTLKIQPAELGDSAVYLCASSLGQGNTGELFFGEGSRLTVL.

The CDR3 DNA follows: TGTGCCAGCTCGCGACTCGGGACAGGGTTTGGAAGCTCCTACGAGCAGTACTTC. It specifies CASSRLGTGFGSSYEQYF. The chain has TRBV18 and TRBJ2-7; 9 bases agree with TRBD1. V lost 6 bases, J lost 0 bases, and 15 bases stayed unmatched. Germline assignment: CDR1 KGHSH and CDR2 LQKENI. The CDR3 loop spans 18 amino acids.

The chain recombines TRBV7-3 with TRBJ2-1, with D possibly matching TRBD2 (6 bases). The CDR3 extends over 16 amino acids. Germline V gene lookup returns CDR1 SGHTA and CDR2 FQGTGA. The V end was cut by 4 bases, the J end by 6 bases, with 19 bases between. The CDR3 DNA is TGTGCCAGCAGCTCCCCAGGAGGGCTAGAACCCAATGAGCAGTTCTTC. Translating gives CASSSPGGLEPNEQFF.

This clone was detected only once. The chain employs TRBV5-1 and TRBJ2-1, with TRBD1 matching 10 bases. With 4 bases clipped from V and 5 bases from J, the junction kept 9 bases outside the gene matches. The CDR3 is made up of 16 amino acids. The germline gives CDR1 SGHRS, CDR2 YFSETQ. In nucleotides, the CDR3 is TGCGCCAGCAGCCGAAATGCCGGGACAGGGGACAATGAGCAGTTCTTC. Translation: CASSRNAGTGDNEQFF.

This clone occurred once. The V gene is TRBV9, the J gene TRBJ2-5; D possibly corresponds to TRBD2 (6 bases). Germline V CDR1 and CDR2: SGDLS, YYNGEE. V gave up 4 bases and J gave up 2 bases, with 15 bases separating them. The CDR3 runs 15 residues. The CDR3 sequence: CASSSYPRGQETQYF. Written as DNA, the CDR3 is TGTGCCAGCAGCTCATACCCTCGGGGGCAAGAGACCCAGTACTTC.

The V call is TRBV4-3, the J call TRBJ2-3, with a possible D match to TRBD2 (5 bases). Deletions cut 3 bases from V and 8 bases from J, with 18 bases between. This CDR3 is built from 15 residues. The germline gives CDR1 LGHNA, CDR2 YSLEER. The CDR3 sequence: CASSQDFVVAPTQYF. CDR3 bases: TGCGCCAGCAGCCAGGACTTTGTGGTAGCACCTACGCAGTATTTT.

The gene calls are TRBV4-1 and TRBJ1-6; possibly TRBD1 for D (6 bases). V was clipped by 0 bases and J by 7 bases, with 13 bases between them. The CDR3 sequence is 16 residues long. Germline V gives CDR1 MGHRA, CDR2 YSYEKL. The CDR3 region is CASSQDSGGANSPLHF. CDR3 in DNA: TGCGCCAGCAGCCAAGATTCTGGGGGGGCCAATTCACCCCTCCACTTT.

The chain is built from TRBV30 and TRBJ1-6, with TRBD1 matching 8 bases. V lost 5 bases to trimming and J lost 0 bases; unmatched junction nucleotides: 3. Germline V gene data show CDR1 as GTSNPN and CDR2 as SVGIG (reference sequence). This CDR3 is 15 amino acids long. CDR3 loop: CAWGDRSSYNSPLHF. The CDR3 DNA reads TGTGCCTGGGGGGACAGGAGCTCCTATAATTCACCCCTCCACTTT. The entire variable domain, with the rest obtained from reference TRBV30 and TRBJ1-6, is as follows: SQTIHQWPATLVQPVGSPLSLECTVEGTSNPNLYWYRQAAGRGLQLLFYSVGIGQISSEVPQNLSASRPQDRQFILSSKKLLLSDSGFYLCAWGDRSSYNSPLHFGNGTRLTVT.

The sample holds one count of this clone. The chain has TRBV6-5 and TRBJ1-6, with TRBD1 as a possible D gene (5 bases). The CDR3 has 13 amino acids. V lost 2 bases, J lost 8 bases, and 7 bases lay in between. The germline V gene has CDR1 MNHEY and CDR2 SVGAGI. CDR3 region: CASSYVGDSPLHF. CDR3 DNA sequence: TGTGCCAGCAGTTACGTAGGGGATTCACCCCTCCACTTT.

The chain has TRBV7-9 and TRBJ2-5, with TRBD1 matching over 10 bases. CDR1 and CDR2 (germline): SEHNR, FQNEAQ (reference sequence). V was pared by 2 bases and J by 4 bases, with 4 bases of the junction left unmatched. The CDR3 extends over 15 amino acids. The CDR3 loop reads CASSLRGQGRETQYF. The CDR3 nucleotides are TGTGCCAGCAGCTTAAGGGGACAGGGGAGAGAGACCCAGTACTTC.

The V and J genes are TRBV6-5 and TRBJ1-3; D is uncertain. The length of the CDR3 is 11 residues. The germline V gene encodes CDR1 MNHEY and CDR2 SVGAGI. The V and J ends lost 5 bases and 6 bases respectively, with 5 bases between them. CDR3 amino acids: CASSRENTIYF. Here the CDR3 DNA reads TGTGCCAGCAGTCGAGAAAACACCATATATTTT.

The chain recombines TRBV4-2 with TRBJ2-3; tentative D call: TRBD2 (5 bases). V shed 0 bases and J shed 0 bases, with 13 bases lying between them. The CDR3 is 17 residues long. Germline CDR1 is LGHNA and CDR2 is YNFKEQ. CDR3 coding DNA: TGTGCCAGCAGCCAAGATATAAGCGGAGCTAGCACAGATACGCAGTATTTT. Translating gives CASSQDISGASTDTQYF.

The V gene is TRBV13, the J gene TRBJ2-5, with 8 bases aligning to TRBD1. CDR3 length: 14 amino acids. Looked up from germline, CDR1 is PRHDT and CDR2 is FYEKMQ (reference sequence). Trimming removed 4 bases from V and 6 bases from J; junction bases left unmatched: 7. CDR3 bases: TGTGCCAGCAGCTACGGACAGGGCAGACAGACCCAGTACTTC. Amino acid sequence: CASSYGQGRQTQYF.

The rearrangement joins TRBV7-2 to TRBJ2-5; D possibly corresponds to TRBD2 (7 bases). The CDR3 totals 14 residues. Between the trimmed V and J ends, which lost 8 bases and 1 base, there was a span of 14 bases. Germline CDR1 is SGHTA and CDR2 is FQGNSA. The CDR3: CASGGGPAQETQYF. The CDR3 nucleotides read TGTGCCAGCGGGGGGGGGCCGGCCCAAGAGACCCAGTACTTC. Drawing the rest from reference TRBV7-2 and TRBJ2-5, the complete variable domain is GAGVSQSPSNKVTEKGKDVELRCDPISGHTALYWYRQSLGQGLEFLIYFQGNSAPDKSGLPSDRFSAERTGGSVSTLTIQRTQQEDSAVYLCASGGGPAQETQYFGPGTRLLVL.

This chain links TRBV6-1 with TRBJ1-5; 9 bases agree with TRBD1. After removal of 8 bases from V and 6 bases from J, the junction contained 11 bases not matched to a gene. CDR3 length: 15 residues. Germline assignment: CDR1 MNHNS and CDR2 SASEGT. CDR3 region: CASLFRQGVSQPQHF. The CDR3 bases are TGTGCCAGCCTCTTTCGACAGGGGGTAAGTCAGCCCCAGCATTTT.

The chain employs TRBV30 and TRBJ1-6; D perhaps matches TRBD1 (6 bases). V gave up 0 bases and J gave up 4 bases, with 10 bases separating them. The CDR3 length is 15 residues. Germline-derived CDR1 and CDR2 are GTSNPN and SVGIG (reference sequence). The CDR3 DNA sequence: TGTGCCTGGAGTGTCTCGGACAGATATAATTCACCCCTCCACTTT. Translation: CAWSVSDRYNSPLHF.

The chain carries TRBV25-1 and TRBJ2-4; possible D gene TRBD2, 7 bases. CDR1 MGHDK and CDR2 SYGVNS come from the germline V gene. Between the trimmed V and J ends, which lost 3 bases and 0 bases, there was a span of 12 bases. This CDR3 region has 16 residues. The CDR3 spells CASSEGGTIAKNIQYF. The CDR3 coding sequence is TGTGCCAGCAGTGAGGGAGGGACAATAGCCAAAAACATTCAGTACTTC.

The chain couples TRBV19 to TRBJ2-6; 7 nucleotides align to TRBD1. Germline CDR1 and CDR2: LNHDA and SQIVND (reference sequence). V shed 1 base and J 0 bases; nucleotides not matched to a gene: 3. The CDR3 consists of 17 residues. The DNA of the CDR3 is TGTGCCAGTAGTATAGGGACAGGAGACTCTGGGGCCAACGTCCTGACTTTC. Amino acids: CASSIGTGDSGANVLTF.